The 4 T cell receptor beta chains below come from one sample, sequenced in a study of blood T cell repertoires in COVID-19. Here immunoSEQ multiplex PCR was the method, and the copy in TCRdb shows in-frame clones only, minus some. The sample contains 120,000 or so clones, 55% to 70% of which appear only once. The sample comprised peripheral blood. The receptor source for this set is a woman between 70 and 85 years old with acute or convalescent COVID-19.

A few counts support this clone. The CDR3 spells CASSVRPATNEKLFF. The CDR3 DNA follows: TGTGCCAGCAGTGTGAGGCCTGCAACTAATGAAAAACTGTTTTTT. The chain carries TRBV2 and TRBJ1-4; no reliable D call. The V and J ends lost 4 bases and 0 bases respectively, with 9 bases between them. Germline assignment: CDR1 SNHLY and CDR2 FYNNEI. The CDR3 spans 15 residues.

V gene TRBV10-3 combines with J gene TRBJ2-1, with D possibly TRBD2 on 5 matching bases. V was trimmed by 6 bases and J by 7 bases, leaving 19 bases between them. Looked up from germline, CDR1 is ENHRY and CDR2 is SYGVKD. The CDR3 spans 15 residues. The CDR3 DNA follows: TGTGCCATCAGCCCTCTAGCCACCCAAGGGAATGAGCAGTTCTTC. Protein product: CAISPLATQGNEQFF.

This sequence joins TRBV2 and TRBJ2-5; possible D gene TRBD1, 6 bases. Germline V gene sequence: CDR1 SNHLY, CDR2 FYNNEI. This CDR3 contains 15 residues. V shed 4 bases and J shed 3 bases, with 15 bases lying between them. CDR3 bases: TGTGCCAGCAGTGTTGAGTGGAACAGGGAAGAGACCCAGTACTTC. It specifies CASSVEWNREETQYF.

This chain uses TRBV27 with TRBJ1-5, with a weak D call TRBD1 (5 bases). Germline V CDR1 and CDR2: MNHEY, SMNVEV (reference sequence). The CDR3 length is 14 residues. Trimming cost V 6 bases and J 9 bases, with 18 bases left between them. CDR3 region: CASRNSQGPGPQHF. CDR3 nucleotide sequence: TGTGCCAGCAGGAATAGCCAGGGTCCGGGGCCCCAGCATTTT.